The sequence of this TCR beta chain was determined in a study of T cells in localized non-small cell lung cancer. Overall study findings and caveats: The study detected a median about 57 of the top 100 tumor clones in adjacent lung. Blood T cell density predicted longer survival; adjacent-lung clonality, shorter.

Details on this clone: Its target is unknown.

CDR3 length equals 15 residues. TCRdb keeps only in-frame clones here, not all; method: immunoSEQ multiplex PCR. The data show 35,000 to 40,000 clones, 75% to 90% seen once. The chain combines TRBV21-1 with TRBJ2-2; the D segment call TRBD1 is taken from the table without a DNA check. TRBV21-1 is labeled a pseudogene. The origin of this receptor is a woman aged 35 to 70 with stage I lung adenocarcinoma. The material was peripheral blood, obtained before any cancer treatment. CDR3 sequence: CASSRGQGNTGELFF. CDR3 nucleotide sequence: TGTGCCAGCAGTAGGGGGCAGGGGAACACCGGGGAGCTGTTTTTT.